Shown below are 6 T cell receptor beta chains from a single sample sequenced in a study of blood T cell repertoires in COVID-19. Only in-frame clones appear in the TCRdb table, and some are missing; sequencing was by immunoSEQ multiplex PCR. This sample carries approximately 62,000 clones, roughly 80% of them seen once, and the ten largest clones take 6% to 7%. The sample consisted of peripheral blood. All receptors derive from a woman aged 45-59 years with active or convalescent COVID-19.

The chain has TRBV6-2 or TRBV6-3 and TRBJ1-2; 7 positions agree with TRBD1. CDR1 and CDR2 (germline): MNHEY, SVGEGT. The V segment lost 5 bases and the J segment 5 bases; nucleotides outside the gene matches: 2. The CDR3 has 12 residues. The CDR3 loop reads CASSRQGYGYTF. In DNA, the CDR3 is TGTGCCAGCAGTCGACAGGGATATGGCTACACCTTC.

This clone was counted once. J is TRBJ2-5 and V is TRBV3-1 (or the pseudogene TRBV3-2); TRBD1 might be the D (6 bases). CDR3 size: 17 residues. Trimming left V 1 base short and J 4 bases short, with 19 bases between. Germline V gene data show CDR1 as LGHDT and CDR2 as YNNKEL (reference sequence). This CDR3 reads CASSQGTGSPPTETQYF. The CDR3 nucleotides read TGTGCCAGCAGCCAAGGAACAGGGAGCCCCCCTACAGAGACCCAGTACTTC.

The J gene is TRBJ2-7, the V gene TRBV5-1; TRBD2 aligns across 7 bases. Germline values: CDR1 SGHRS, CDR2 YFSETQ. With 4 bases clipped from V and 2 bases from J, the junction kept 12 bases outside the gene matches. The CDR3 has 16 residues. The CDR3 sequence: CASSPKGGSITYEQYF. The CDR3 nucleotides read TGCGCCAGCAGCCCCAAGGGCGGGAGTATCACCTACGAGCAGTACTTC. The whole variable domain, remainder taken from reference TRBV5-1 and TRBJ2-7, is KAGVTQTPRYLIKTRGQQVTLSCSPISGHRSVSWYQQTPGQGLQFLFEYFSETQRNKGNFPGRFSGRQFSNSRSEMNVSTLELGDSALYLCASSPKGGSITYEQYFGPGTRLTVT.

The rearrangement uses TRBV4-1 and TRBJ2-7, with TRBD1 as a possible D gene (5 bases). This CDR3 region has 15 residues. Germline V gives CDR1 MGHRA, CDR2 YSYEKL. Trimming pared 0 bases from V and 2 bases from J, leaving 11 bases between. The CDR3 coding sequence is TGCGCCAGCAGCCAAGATAGGCAGGGTGCCTACGAGCAGTACTTC. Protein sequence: CASSQDRQGAYEQYF.

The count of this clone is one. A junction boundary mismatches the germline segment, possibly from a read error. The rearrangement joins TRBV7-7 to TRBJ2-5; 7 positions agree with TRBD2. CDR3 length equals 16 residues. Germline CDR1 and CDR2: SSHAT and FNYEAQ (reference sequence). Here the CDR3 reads CASSLEPDGGIETQYF. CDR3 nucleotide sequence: TGTGCTAGCAGCTTAGAGCCGGACGGGGGGATAGAGACCCAGTACTTC.

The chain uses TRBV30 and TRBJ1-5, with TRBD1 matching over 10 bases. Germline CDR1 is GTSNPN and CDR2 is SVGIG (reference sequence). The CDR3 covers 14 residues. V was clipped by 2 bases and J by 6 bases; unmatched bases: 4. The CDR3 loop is CAWSTDRGPQPQHF. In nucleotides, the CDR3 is TGTGCCTGGAGTACTGACAGGGGGCCTCAGCCCCAGCATTTT.